The 26 T cell receptor beta chains given below trace back to one sample, sequenced in a study of T cell responses to AZD1222 COVID-19 vaccine. The method was immunoSEQ multiplex PCR; TCRdb's version includes in-frame clones alone and lacks a portion of them. This table has about 150,000 clones, about 90% appearing once. Sample: peripheral blood, taken 28 days after the second AZD1222 dose. These receptor sequences come from an adult who received the AZD1222 COVID-19 vaccine.

The genes are TRBV19 and TRBJ1-2; 8 positions match TRBD1. Germline V CDR1 and CDR2: LNHDA, SQIVND (reference sequence). The CDR3 loop spans 14 amino acids. Unmatched junction bases numbered 10, after V lost 9 bases and J lost 4 bases. CDR3 nucleotide sequence: TGTGCCAGCACAAGACAGGGGCCGGGCTATGGCTACACCTTC. It translates to CASTRQGPGYGYTF. Variable domain in full (rest from reference TRBV19 and TRBJ1-2): DGGITQSPKYLFRKEGQNVTLSCEQNLNHDAMYWYRQDPGQGLRLIYYSQIVNDFQKGDIAEGYSVSREKKESFPLTVTSAQKNPTAFYLCASTRQGPGYGYTFGSGTRLTVV.

The V gene is TRBV6-2 or TRBV6-3, the J gene TRBJ2-2, with a tentative D call TRBD1 (6 bases). V lost 4 bases, J lost 6 bases, and 15 bases lay in between. The CDR3 has 15 residues. Germline loops: CDR1 MNHEY, CDR2 SVGEGT. The CDR3 loop is CASSLRQGSSGELFF. The DNA for the CDR3 is TGTGCCAGCAGTTTAAGGCAGGGGTCCTCCGGGGAGCTGTTTTTT.

This chain joins TRBV3-1 (or the pseudogene TRBV3-2) and TRBJ1-4; no reliable D call. Germline assignment: CDR1 LGHDT and CDR2 YNNKEL (reference sequence). V was cut by 1 base and J by 8 bases, with 14 bases left in between. The CDR3 loop spans 15 amino acids. In DNA, the CDR3 is TGTGCCAGCAGCCAAGTTCCCATCCTCGGGGAAAAACTGTTTTTT. Translation: CASSQVPILGEKLFF.

The chain employs TRBV3-1 (or the pseudogene TRBV3-2) and TRBJ2-7; TRBD2 aligns across 7 bases. Germline V gene data show CDR1 as LGHDT and CDR2 as YNNKEL (reference sequence). This CDR3 region has 14 residues. V lost 3 bases, J lost 4 bases, and 6 bases stayed unmatched. CDR3 amino acids: CASSHSGRVYEQYF. As DNA, the CDR3 is TGTGCCAGCAGCCATTCTGGGAGGGTGTACGAGCAGTACTTC.

The genes are TRBV14 and TRBJ1-1; no reliable D call. The CDR3 extends over 13 amino acids. Looked up from germline, CDR1 is SGHDN and CDR2 is FVKESK. The V end was cut by 4 bases, the J end by 1 base, with 7 bases between. Here the CDR3 reads CASSPGRNTEAFF. The CDR3 bases are TGTGCCAGCAGCCCCGGTCGGAACACTGAAGCTTTCTTT. Using reference TRBV14 and TRBJ1-1 for the parts outside the CDR3, the full variable domain is EAGVTQFPSHSVIEKGQTVTLRCDPISGHDNLYWYRRVMGKEIKFLLHFVKESKQDESGMPNNRFLAERTGGTYSTLKVQPAELEDSGVYFCASSPGRNTEAFFGQGTRLTVV.

This CDR3 is CASSLRRSLEQYF. CDR3 nucleotides: TGTGCCAGCAGCTTAAGACGCTCCTTAGAGCAGTACTTC. The J gene is TRBJ2-7, the V gene TRBV7-2, with D unresolved. Germline loops: CDR1 SGHTA, CDR2 FQGNSA. This CDR3 has 13 amino acids. With 2 bases removed from V and 7 bases from J, the gap between germline ends came to 12 bases.

The rearrangement links TRBV4-1 to TRBJ2-4; D is uncertain. The V end was cut by 1 base, the J end by 0 bases, with 16 bases between. This CDR3 comprises 18 residues. Germline V lookup: CDR1 MGHRA, CDR2 YSYEKL. In nucleotides, the CDR3 is TGCGCCAGCAGCCAAGCCACCTCAGAAACCCTAGCCAAAAACATTCAGTACTTC. Residues: CASSQATSETLAKNIQYF.

This clone was detected only once. This chain connects TRBV24-1 to TRBJ2-1; 9 nucleotides line up with TRBD2. V dropped 8 bases and J dropped 9; count of bases not matched to a gene: 7. Germline CDR1 reads KGHDR; CDR2 reads SFDVKD. CDR3 size: 13 residues. This CDR3 reads CATTPGAGGEQFF. CDR3 DNA sequence: TGTGCCACCACCCCGGGAGCGGGAGGTGAGCAGTTCTTC.

CDR3 sequence: CASSQGASYEQYF. In DNA, the CDR3 is TGTGCCAGCAGCCAGGGGGCTTCCTACGAGCAGTACTTC. The rearrangement uses TRBV3-1 (or the pseudogene TRBV3-2) and TRBJ2-7, with D possibly matching TRBD1 (6 bases). The CDR3 runs to 13 residues. With 3 bases removed from V and 1 base from J, the gap between germline ends came to 7 bases. Germline V lookup: CDR1 LGHDT, CDR2 YNNKEL (reference sequence).

The rearrangement links TRBV9 to TRBJ1-6; D possibly corresponds to TRBD1 (6 bases). CDR3 size: 16 residues. With 4 bases removed from V and 5 bases from J, the gap between germline ends came to 16 bases. Per germline, CDR1 SGDLS and CDR2 YYNGEE. CDR3 nucleotides: TGTGCCAGCAGCACAGGGTGGGGGCCTAATAATTCACCCCTCCACTTT. Translated, it gives CASSTGWGPNNSPLHF.

This clone was recorded once. The chain carries TRBV5-5 and TRBJ1-6, with TRBD1 identical over 8 bases. Per germline, CDR1 SGHKS and CDR2 YYEKEE (reference sequence). Losses at the gene ends were 4 bases for V and 8 bases for J; bases not matched to a gene: 5. This CDR3 has 14 residues. The CDR3 bases are TGTGCCAGCAGCACCGGACAGGGCTATTCACCCCTCCACTTT. It translates to CASSTGQGYSPLHF.

V and J are TRBV25-1 and TRBJ1-6; D gene ambiguous. CDR3 length: 14 residues. Per the germline V gene, CDR1 is MGHDK and CDR2 is SYGVNS. Trimming removed 11 bases at V and 0 bases at J, with 11 bases between. In DNA, the CDR3 is TGTGCCTGCCGAGGAAGCTCCTATAATTCACCCCTCCACTTT. This codes for CACRGSSYNSPLHF.

This chain uses TRBV7-3 with TRBJ1-2, with D tentatively TRBD1 (5 bases). Germline CDR1 SGHTA, CDR2 FQGTGA. V was shortened by 1 base and J by 7 bases, with 13 bases between the two germline ends. The CDR3 runs to 14 residues. Here the CDR3 reads CASSLNPGKVGYTF. DNA for the CDR3: TGTGCCAGCAGCTTAAACCCAGGGAAGGTTGGCTACACCTTC.

The V and J genes are TRBV10-3 and TRBJ2-3; D is perhaps TRBD1 or TRBD2 (5 bases each). The germline gives CDR1 ENHRY, CDR2 SYGVKD. CDR3 length equals 14 residues. The V and J ends lost 8 bases and 0 bases respectively, with 12 bases between them. DNA for the CDR3: TGTGCCATCGTGGGGGACCGCAGCACAGATACGCAGTATTTT. Protein product: CAIVGDRSTDTQYF.

The chain's CDR3 is CASSSVDRRLGYTF. CDR3 nucleotide sequence: TGTGCCAGCAGCTCCGTCGACAGGAGGCTAGGCTACACCTTC. The rearrangement joins TRBV11-1 to TRBJ1-2; D perhaps matches TRBD1 (6 bases). V was cut by 4 bases and J by 8 bases, with 17 bases left in between. The CDR3 runs to 14 residues. Germline CDR1 is SGHAT and CDR2 is FQDESV (reference sequence). Complete variable domain (other parts from reference TRBV11-1 and TRBJ1-2): EAEVAQSPRYKITEKSQAVAFWCDPISGHATLYWYRQILGQGPELLVQFQDESVVDDSQLPKDRFSAERLKGVDSTLKIQPAELGDSAMYLCASSSVDRRLGYTFGSGTRLTVV.

This clone showed up just a few times. In DNA, the CDR3 is TGTGCCAGCTCACTCCCTCCCCGGGGGGGCCGGACCGGGGAGCTGTTTTTT. Its translation: CASSLPPRGGRTGELFF. This chain joins TRBV18 and TRBJ2-2, with 8 bases identical to TRBD2. After removal of 4 bases from V and 5 bases from J, the junction contained 12 bases not matched to a gene. This CDR3 spans 17 amino acids. CDR1 is KGHSH and CDR2 is LQKENI in the germline V gene.

The V call is TRBV30, the J call TRBJ2-1, with TRBD1 as a possible D gene (5 bases). The germline V gene encodes CDR1 GTSNPN and CDR2 SVGIG (reference sequence). Trimming stripped 7 bases from V and 5 bases from J, with 12 bases between. This CDR3 contains 12 residues. CDR3 loop: CASITGDNEQFF. CDR3 nucleotide sequence: TGTGCCTCCATCACAGGAGACAATGAGCAGTTCTTC.

CDR3 nucleotide sequence: TGTGCCAGCCTCAGAGGTAGCTACAATGAGCAGTTCTTC. Residues: CASLRGSYNEQFF. The chain links TRBV12-3 or TRBV12-4 to TRBJ2-1; no definite D call. The CDR3 runs 13 residues. The ends were cut back, 8 bases at V and 3 bases at J, with 11 bases in the middle.

V gene TRBV6-5 combines with J gene TRBJ1-2, with unresolved D. V was shortened by 7 bases and J by 3 bases, with 9 bases between the two germline ends. Germline CDR1 is MNHEY and CDR2 is SVGAGI. The CDR3 contains 12 residues. The CDR3 coding sequence is TGTGCCAGCACAGCGGGGTACTATGGCTACACCTTC. It encodes CASTAGYYGYTF.

The chain couples TRBV11-2 to TRBJ2-1, with D unresolved. Germline assignment: CDR1 SGHAT and CDR2 FQNNGV. The CDR3 is 13 amino acids. Trimming left V 5 bases short and J 4 bases short, with 9 bases between. The CDR3 DNA reads as TGTGCCAGCAGCCCGGGCTGGTACAATGAGCAGTTCTTC. This sequence encodes CASSPGWYNEQFF.

This chain joins TRBV4-1 and TRBJ1-2, with D perhaps TRBD1 (5 bases). Trimming left V 1 base short and J 4 bases short, with 10 bases between. This CDR3 comprises 14 residues. Germline V CDR1 and CDR2: MGHRA, YSYEKL. The CDR3, as DNA: TGCGCCAGCAGCCAAGGACAGCAAGTCTATGGCTACACCTTC. Encoded protein: CASSQGQQVYGYTF.

J is TRBJ1-4 and V is TRBV7-9, with a weak D call TRBD1 (5 bases). Trimming removed 1 base from V and 5 bases from J, with 11 bases in between. The CDR3 covers 15 residues. Per the germline V gene, CDR1 is SEHNR and CDR2 is FQNEAQ (reference sequence). The CDR3 DNA reads TGTGCCAGCAGCTTAGGGAGGGGACCCAATGAAAAACTGTTTTTT. It yields the protein CASSLGRGPNEKLFF.

The chain is built from TRBV30 and TRBJ1-6; TRBD1 agrees at 7 bases. Per germline, CDR1 GTSNPN and CDR2 SVGIG (reference sequence). The CDR3 totals 13 residues. J gave up 9 bases and V 1 base, and 3 bases lay outside the gene matches. For the CDR3, the DNA is TGTGCCTGGAGTGGACAGGGAAGTTCACCCCTCCACTTT. Its translation: CAWSGQGSSPLHF. Together with reference TRBV30 and TRBJ1-6, the CDR3 gives the full variable domain: SQTIHQWPATLVQPVGSPLSLECTVEGTSNPNLYWYRQAAGRGLQLLFYSVGIGQISSEVPQNLSASRPQDRQFILSSKKLLLSDSGFYLCAWSGQGSSPLHFGNGTRLTVT.

The V gene is TRBV18, the J gene TRBJ2-1; D is undetermined. The CDR3 length is 12 residues. The germline V gene encodes CDR1 KGHSH and CDR2 LQKENI. Trimming removed 3 bases from V and 8 bases from J, with 8 bases in between. CDR3: CASSPDTDEQFF. The CDR3 region has the DNA TGTGCCAGCTCACCCGATACAGATGAGCAGTTCTTC.

The CDR3 spells CASSITSGGALSTDTQYF. In DNA form, the CDR3 reads TGTGCCAGCAGCATTACTAGCGGGGGGGCCTTGAGCACAGATACGCAGTATTTT. The V gene is TRBV11-2, the J gene TRBJ2-3; TRBD2 agrees at 13 bases. The CDR3 has 18 residues. Trimming at V came to 5 bases and at J to 0 bases, leaving 8 bases not matched to a gene. Germline CDR1 and CDR2: SGHAT and FQNNGV.

V is TRBV18 and J is TRBJ2-5; D might be TRBD2 (7 bases). Germline-derived CDR1 and CDR2 are KGHSH and LQKENI. The CDR3 has 13 amino acids. V was pared by 3 bases and J by 4 bases, with 9 bases between. This chain's CDR3 is CASSPRGGETQYF. The CDR3 DNA follows: TGTGCCAGCTCACCGAGGGGGGGAGAGACCCAGTACTTC.